This TCR beta chain was sequenced for a study of neurological immune-mediated disorders. The CDR3 covers 15 residues. Germline values: CDR1 DFQATT, CDR2 SNEGSKA (reference sequence). Trimming shortened V by 5 bases and J by 3 bases, and 17 bases separated the two germline ends. Notes on the study in general: Among 34 multiple sclerosis patients, phylogenetic grouping put the repertoires of 18 into a single related-CDR3 cluster, a possible signature.

TCRdb recomputed calls from the 5' RACE reads with MiXCR, one row per CDR3 protein. The sample records tens of thousands of distinct CDR3 sequences, 3.5% to 5% being singletons. This clonotype has a count of ten or more. As yet, its antigen is unknown. V usage is TRBV20-1 and J usage is TRBJ1-5; D unclear. The material sequenced was PBMCs. This TCR derives from a man in his thirties or forties with multiple sclerosis. This chain's CDR3 is CSALEAGITNQPQHF. For the CDR3, the DNA is TGCAGTGCTTTGGAAGCGGGGATTACCAATCAGCCCCAGCATTTT.